These 8 T cell receptor beta chains were all obtained from the same sample, sequenced in a study of spatial heterogeneity in lung cancer. Time point defined: blood at routine non-recurrence follow-up after resection. In TCRdb, the 5' RACE reads were re-called with MiXCR into one record per CDR3 protein. The sample yields fewer than 20,000 distinct CDR3 sequences, about 8.9% seen once. The material was PBMCs, obtained at follow-up. The source of these receptors is a male donor with early-stage non-small cell lung cancer.

Ten or more counts support this clonotype. The chain links TRBV7-2 to TRBJ1-4; TRBD1 might be the D (5 bases). Trimming pared 5 bases from V and 7 bases from J, leaving 14 bases between. Germline lookup yields CDR1 SGHTA and CDR2 FQGNSA. CDR3 size: 14 residues. The CDR3, as DNA: TGTGCCAGCAGCAGCACCGGGACGGTTGAAAAACTGTTTTTT. This sequence encodes CASSSTGTVEKLFF.

This clonotype was seen ten or more times. The J gene is TRBJ2-2, the V gene TRBV2, with D maybe TRBD1 (6 bases). Germline-derived CDR1 and CDR2 are SNHLY and FYNNEI. The CDR3 has 15 residues. V was trimmed by 8 bases and J by 3 bases, leaving 16 bases between them. CDR3: CASGQRSADTGELFF. The CDR3 DNA reads as TGTGCCAGCGGACAGCGCTCGGCGGACACCGGGGAGCTGTTTTTT.

At least ten counts were recorded for this clonotype. The chain carries TRBV10-3 and TRBJ2-7; tentatively, D is TRBD1 (5 bases). The CDR3 runs 11 residues. Germline V gives CDR1 ENHRY, CDR2 SYGVKD. V shed 10 bases and J shed 3 bases, with 10 bases lying between them. The CDR3 loop reads CATLQDYEQYF. CDR3 DNA sequence: TGTGCCACCCTACAGGACTACGAGCAGTACTTC.

This clonotype came up many times. The chain carries TRBV20-1 and TRBJ2-7, with TRBD1 matching 9 bases. The CDR3 runs 15 residues. V was clipped by 0 bases and J by 1 base; unmatched bases: 4. CDR1 is DFQATT and CDR2 is SNEGSKA in the germline V gene (reference sequence). The CDR3 DNA follows: TGCAGTGCTAGAGATGCCGGGACAGGGTCCTACGAGCAGTACTTC. It translates to CSARDAGTGSYEQYF.

This clonotype was seen ten or more times. CDR3 nucleotides: TGTGCCAGCAGCTTAGCAGGCGGCAATCAGCCCCAGCATTTT. Protein product: CASSLAGGNQPQHF. The chain uses TRBV11-1 and TRBJ1-5; no clear D. The CDR3 contains 14 residues. Trimming stripped 0 bases from V and 2 bases from J, with 5 bases between. Germline values: CDR1 SGHAT, CDR2 FQDESV (reference sequence). Full variable domain (rest looked up from reference TRBV11-1 and TRBJ1-5): EAEVAQSPRYKITEKSQAVAFWCDPISGHATLYWYRQILGQGPELLVQFQDESVVDDSQLPKDRFSAERLKGVDSTLKIQPAELGDSAMYLCASSLAGGNQPQHFGDGTRLSIL.

This clonotype appeared many times. The rearrangement joins TRBV6-2 or TRBV6-3 to TRBJ2-7, with TRBD1 matching 7 bases. The germline CDR1 and CDR2 sequences are MNHEY and SVGEGT. Trimming took 0 bases from V and 0 from J; bases not matched to a gene: 5. The CDR3 extends over 16 amino acids. CDR3 protein: CASSYSIRDSSYEQYF. CDR3 DNA: TGTGCCAGCAGTTACTCGATCCGGGACAGCTCCTACGAGCAGTACTTC.

This clonotype was counted only a few times. This chain joins TRBV7-9 and TRBJ1-3; D call uncertain. Germline CDR1 SEHNR, CDR2 FQNEAQ (reference sequence). V lost 3 bases, J lost 2 bases, and 14 bases lay in between. CDR3 size: 16 residues. The CDR3 DNA follows: TGTGCCAGCAGCTTGGGCCCAATCTCGACTGGAAACACCATATATTTT. As protein: CASSLGPISTGNTIYF. Variable domain in full (rest from reference TRBV7-9 and TRBJ1-3): DTGVSQNPRHKITKRGQNVTFRCDPISEHNRLYWYRQTLGQGPEFLTYFQNEAQLEKSRLLSDRFSAERPKGSFSTLEIQRTEQGDSAMYLCASSLGPISTGNTIYFGEGSWLTVV.

This clonotype was seen many times. The CDR3 nucleotides read TGCAGCGTCGCCGGTACTAGCGGGGCTCAAGAGACCCAGTACTTC. Protein product: CSVAGTSGAQETQYF. The rearrangement links TRBV29-1 to TRBJ2-5, with 10 nucleotides matching TRBD2. Per germline, CDR1 SQVTM and CDR2 ANQGSEA. This CDR3 comprises 15 residues. V lost 6 bases and J lost 2; bases outside the gene matches: 9.